This T cell receptor (beta chain) was captured by sequencing in a study of monozygotic twins with inflammatory bowel disease. The CDR3 consists of 12 residues. In germline, CDR1 is MNHEY, CDR2 SMNVEV (reference sequence). Reanalyzing the 5' RACE reads, TCRdb keeps one entry per CDR3 protein, without DNA. This table holds 350,000 to 500,000 distinct CDR3 sequences. Sequenced input: blood. The rearrangement uses TRBV27 and TRBJ2-4; TCRdb designates TRBD1, a call that cannot be tested without DNA. This receptor was identified in a human donor with ulcerative colitis or Crohn's disease, or a healthy co-twin of an affected twin (not recorded which). The CDR3 region is CASSPGQGIQYF.